This T cell receptor beta chain was profiled in a study of T-cell memory formation after mild COVID-19. About the study: Largely, TCR clusters stayed within a single donor. Findings and limits, study-wide: Contracting CD4+ clones sat mainly in CM and EM; CD8+ in EMRA.

This CDR3 is 13 amino acids long. The V and J ends lost 4 bases and 5 bases respectively, with 10 bases between them. This clonotype was observed a few times. Its matching antigen is unknown. TCRdb reanalysed the 5' RACE reads using MiXCR and keeps one entry per CDR3 protein. This sample has approximately 340,000 distinct CDR3 sequences; 10% to 15% occur once, and the top ten carry over 20%. The receptor was derived from a man aged 18 to 30 who had mild COVID-19 (a few samples of this study predate the infection). Cell type and time point are not known. The chain employs TRBV12-3 or TRBV12-4 and TRBJ2-3, with D perhaps TRBD1 or TRBD2 (5 bases each). The sample consisted of PBMCs or a T cell subset sorted from them (not recorded which). CDR3 region: CASSSGARDTQYF. In DNA form, the CDR3 reads TGTGCCAGCAGTTCCGGGGCAAGAGATACGCAGTATTTT.